This record covers a single TCR beta chain. The data originate from a study of T cell responses to AZD1222 COVID-19 vaccine. The data were produced by immunoSEQ multiplex PCR, yet TCRdb's version contains in-frame clones alone and is incomplete. Of approximately 120,000 clones in the sample, roughly nine tenths are singletons; the top ten hold approximately 4.5%. Germline V gene lookup returns CDR1 LNHDA and CDR2 SQIVND (reference sequence). Losses at the gene ends were 5 bases for V and 0 bases for J; bases not matched to a gene: 5. The CDR3 has 16 amino acids. The chain couples TRBV19 to TRBJ1-5, with TRBD1 matching over 9 bases. The sequence came from an adult in good health. The specimen was peripheral blood, collected on day 0 of AZD1222 vaccination. For the CDR3, the DNA is TGTGCCAGTAGTGTTATGGGACAGGGTAGCAATCAGCCCCAGCATTTT. Translating it yields CASSVMGQGSNQPQHF.